The next 4 T cell receptor beta chains were all read from a single sample in a study of T cells in tumors after PD-1 blockade. The table came from immunoSEQ multiplex PCR; TCRdb's copy has only in-frame clones and leaves some out. The table records 10,000 to 15,000 clones, around 57% of them present only once. Material: tumor tissue, obtained before anti-PD-1 treatment. These TCRs come from a human donor with cutaneous squamous cell carcinoma.

This clone was counted once. The chain employs TRBV7-2 and TRBJ2-3, with D possibly matching TRBD2 (6 bases). This CDR3 is 18 amino acids long. Deletions cut 1 base from V and 2 bases from J, with 19 bases between. Germline CDR1 and CDR2: SGHTA and FQGNSA. CDR3 in amino acids: CASSLGFFLARHTDTQYF. The CDR3 DNA sequence: TGTGCCAGCAGCTTAGGATTCTTTCTAGCGCGCCACACAGATACGCAGTATTTT.

In its sample, this clone ranks as medium-sized (0.01 to 0.1%). V and J are TRBV5-6 and TRBJ2-3; a possible D gene is TRBD1 (6 bases). The CDR3 runs to 14 residues. V lost 4 bases and J 2 bases, leaving 11 bases between the germline ends. The V gene's germline CDR1 is SGHDT and CDR2 YYEEEE. This CDR3 reads CASSGQLDTDTQYF. In nucleotides, the CDR3 is TGTGCCAGCAGCGGACAGTTAGACACAGATACGCAGTATTTT.

The chain joins TRBV5-5 to TRBJ1-1; maybe TRBD1 (6 bases). The CDR3 length is 18 residues. V was shortened by 0 bases and J by 1 base, with 19 bases between the two germline ends. Germline V CDR1 and CDR2: SGHKS, YYEKEE (reference sequence). The CDR3 region has the DNA TGTGCCAGCAGCTTGGAGACCCCCGAGAGGGGGAGGAACACTGAAGCTTTCTTT. Translating gives CASSLETPERGRNTEAFF.

J is TRBJ2-2 and V is TRBV5-1; a weak D match, TRBD1 (5 bases). Germline-derived CDR1 and CDR2 are SGHRS and YFSETQ. CDR3 length: 15 residues. The V and J ends lost 4 bases and 0 bases respectively, with 10 bases between them. CDR3 in amino acids: CASSIDSTNTGELFF. The CDR3 nucleotides are TGCGCCAGCAGCATTGACAGTACGAACACCGGGGAGCTGTTTTTT.